This T cell receptor (beta chain) was captured in a study of CD8 T cells in Susac syndrome (dated by TCRdb to between 2018 and 2020). A note on the overall study: The study used repertoire sequencing to test whether antigen drove CD8+ T cell activation and differentiation in Susac syndrome. General study outcomes and caveats: The number of individuals in the TCR sequencing and HLA analysis was acknowledged as relatively small.

RNA was extracted using the RNeasy kit, and roughly 0.5 to 1 ug of the RNA was reverse transcribed with random hexamers. The immunoSEQ multiplex PCR assay, covering 54 Vbeta and 13 Jbeta segments, was used to amplify TCR beta CDR3 regions. PCR amplification bias was corrected by using a synthetic template baseline for primer optimization and computational correction. As for how the authors treated the data: Reads were assigned to V, D and J genes according to IMGT and analyzed in immunoSEQ Analyzer, with only productive sequences retained. Clonality was calculated as one minus the Shannon entropy normalized by log2 of the number of productive unique sequences. Public and private clones were assessed among the 100 most prevalent clones of each patient and control. Susac-specific clones were defined as absent from healthy and MS cohorts, over a thousand published viral clones and other ImmuneACCESS disease sequences. TCRdb itself trimmed the public reads at Q25 with fastp, ran MiXCR and retained productive beta chains. Each CDR3 protein appears once, grouped with its most common genes and DNA. It is TCRdb's table, rather than the study itself, that gives the V and J calls and clone size. This sample is represented by 150,000 or so distinct CDR3 sequences; less than 95% of them were singletons. 0.075% to 0.095% of the sample is taken by the ten largest.

In the case of this clonotype: This clone's antigen is unknown. There are no base qualities to consult, and no much larger clone falls within one base.

Peripheral blood CD8+ and CD4+ T cells from healthy donors, Susac syndrome patients and multiple sclerosis patients were profiled by high-throughput TCR beta sequencing. Treatment-naive patients with stable or active relapsing-remitting disease fulfilling revised McDonald criteria were used as multiple sclerosis controls. CD8+ TEMRA cells were enriched by FACS, while bulk CD8+ and CD4+ T cells were purified by magnetic negative isolation. Blood was collected in EDTA tubes and processed within 24 hours, with PBMCs isolated through density gradient centrifugation. PBMCs intended for TCR sequencing were frozen in liquid nitrogen and were later thawed in a 37 degrees C water bath. The sorted or isolated CD4+, CD8+ and CD8+ TEMRA cells had a purity of 90% or higher. The CDR3 spans 14 residues, from the cysteine through the phenylalanine. The only DNA kept is the CDR3, 42 bases in frame from the first base. The germline V gene specifies MRHNA as CDR1 and SNTAGT as CDR2. The germline ends are 10 bases apart after V is trimmed by 2 bases and J by 3 bases.

The TCR sequence derives from a human donor with multiple sclerosis. Material: CD4+ T cells from PBMCs. The chain uses TRBV6-4 and TRBJ2-5; the D call is possibly TRBD1 or TRBD2, each sharing 5 bases. The encoded CDR3 is CASSDPRDEETQYF. The nucleotides are TGTGCCAGCAGTGACCCCCGGGACGAAGAGACCCAGTACTTC.